This T cell receptor beta chain derives from a study of blood T cell dynamics during melanoma immunotherapy (dated by TCRdb to 2018 to 2021). General notes on the study: Patients with metastatic melanoma were treated with first-line pembrolizumab or nivolumab plus ipilimumab as standard of care in the United Kingdom. Peripheral T cell receptor repertoires of metastatic melanoma patients were profiled before and after one cycle of checkpoint inhibitor therapy to find early correlates of response. A training cohort was formed from consecutive patients, and a further independent group of patients from the same centre was pooled into an external validation set.

For every bulk PBMC sample, a fixed 350 ng of DNA was loaded. The immunoSEQ TCRb Assay kit was used according to manufacturer instructions to amplify TCR beta CDR3 sequences from genomic DNA. The KAPA Library Quantification Kit for Illumina platforms was used to quantify pooled libraries by qPCR. Pooled libraries were sequenced on an Illumina NextSeq 500, clustered at roughly 0.6-1.2 pM. The authors' pipeline ran thus. TCR data were analyzed using immunoSEQ ANALYZER and the R LymphoSeq package. A rearrangement efficiency score was calculated as productive divided by the sum of productive and non-productive CDR3 sequences. Clonality was assessed using the Gini coefficient and diversity using the Renyi index at alpha=1, with pairwise comparisons between timepoints within each patient. Clonal relatedness used an edit distance of 3, and repertoire similarity used the Bhattacharyya coefficient, both computed in LymphoSeq. Linear discriminant analysis on week-3 changes in clonality and diversity was built with the R MASS and caret packages to classify response. Held by TCRdb, this immuneACCESS table contains in-frame sequences only and omits some clones. Under half of the omission traces to an unresolved V gene where checked; the cause of the rest is unknown. V, J and clone size are taken as reported in that table, and D and trimming were inferred from the DNA itself. Across this sample there are approximately 15,000 clones, with 85% to 90% seen only once. Clones ranked in the top ten supply about 4.2% of the sample.

To note about this clone: Its antigen is currently not known. Per-base qualities were not stored, and no clone one base away is much larger.

From the germline V gene (reference sequence), CDR1 is SGHAT and CDR2 is FQDESV. V sheds 6 bases and J sheds 5 bases, leaving 10 bases between their ends. The CDR3 numbers 12 residues from cysteine through phenylalanine. Of all the DNA, just the CDR3 is kept, 36 bases in frame from base 1. The time point label on this specimen signifies: pre-treatment baseline. Blood samples were taken at two points: before treatment (T0) and at week 3 (W3), which came after the first cycle of checkpoint blockade. Except for two patients with rapid clinical progression, response was assessed 12 weeks after the first infusion by RECIST 1.1; disease control meant complete response, partial response or stable disease. Patients were not eligible if they had prior systemic cancer treatment, concomitant immunosuppressant therapy or synchronous other active malignancies. Bulk PBMC and plasma cell-free DNA were both sequenced for TCR beta so that circulating cells and T cell turnover could be tracked. Lymphoprep and SepMate tubes were used to isolate PBMC from blood, and red cell lysis was then performed. QIAamp DNA Blood Mini kits were used to extract DNA from PBMC and from sorted T cell subsets.

Summary of the overall study and its limitations: The study could not determine whether the T cell clones driving repertoire changes were melanoma-specific or reflected general immune activation. A bifurcated reorganization of the PBMC repertoire at W3, with increased clonality or increased diversity, was observed in patients who later achieved disease control, unlike in progressors. The relatively small sample size was acknowledged as potentially limiting generalization of the results.

The sequence was collected from a human donor with melanoma. Specimen: blood, collected from a patient treated with checkpoint blockade. The V gene is TRBV11-1 and the J gene is TRBJ2-5; the D call could be TRBD1 or TRBD2, with each sharing 5 bases. This receptor carries the CDR3 CASRGTRETQYF. The sequenced DNA: TGTGCCAGCAGAGGGACGCGGGAGACCCAGTACTTC.